This T cell receptor (beta chain) was observed in a study of T cells in Graves' hyperthyroidism and ophthalmopathy. There were TCR beta CDR3 regions amplified from RNA transcripts. A first-round RT-PCR of the TCR CDR3 used the HTBI primer set. TCRdb redid the calling of the multiplex PCR reads with MiXCR, one entry per CDR3 protein. The profile covers about 270,000 distinct CDR3 sequences, with over 20% appearing a single time and about 60% taken by the ten largest. PBMCs came from around 9.7 ml fresh peripheral blood. Per germline, CDR1 SGHDT and CDR2 YYEEEE. This CDR3 comprises 19 residues. This clonotype has only a few counts. An end of the junction does not agree with germline; a read error may underlie this.

The chain combines TRBV5-6 with TRBJ2-1; 8 bases map to TRBD2. Sequenced input: blood. This TCR was recovered from a man aged 30-40 years with Graves' ophthalmopathy. The CDR3 protein is CASRLGRLAGRSSYNEQFF. CDR3 DNA: TGTGCCAGCAGGTTGGGTAGGCTAGCGGGCCGGAGCTCCTACAATGAGCAGTTCTTC.